This T cell receptor beta chain originates from a study of T-cell memory formation after mild COVID-19. This clonotype was detected only a few times. TCRdb analysed the 5' RACE reads with MiXCR anew, one entry per CDR3 protein. The repertoire has 410,000 or so distinct CDR3 sequences, 23% of them found once; the top ten carry approximately 14%. The sample taken for sequencing was PBMCs or a T cell subset sorted from them (not recorded which). The TCR sequence derives from an adult woman who had mild COVID-19 (a few samples of this study predate the infection). Cell type and time point are not known.

The CDR3 DNA reads as TGTGCCAGCAGCTTGTTGGACAGGGGTAGCGGGGAGCTGTTTTTT. Translated: CASSLLDRGSGELFF. The chain joins TRBV5-6 to TRBJ2-2, with 9 bases aligning to TRBD1. There are 15 residues in the CDR3. Germline values: CDR1 SGHDT, CDR2 YYEEEE. J was trimmed by 7 bases and V by 1 base; bases with no gene match: 5.